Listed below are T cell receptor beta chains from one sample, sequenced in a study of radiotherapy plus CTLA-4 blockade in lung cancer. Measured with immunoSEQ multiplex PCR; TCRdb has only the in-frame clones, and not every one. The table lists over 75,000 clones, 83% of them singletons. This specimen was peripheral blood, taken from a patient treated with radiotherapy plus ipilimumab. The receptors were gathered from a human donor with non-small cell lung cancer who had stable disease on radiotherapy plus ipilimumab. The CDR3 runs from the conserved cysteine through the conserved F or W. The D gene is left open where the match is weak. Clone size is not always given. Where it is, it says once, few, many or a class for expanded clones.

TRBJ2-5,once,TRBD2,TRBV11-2,CASSLRLAGLETQYF,TGTGCCAGCAGCTTACGACTAGCGGGGCTAGAGACCCAGTACTTC
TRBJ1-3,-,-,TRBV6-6,CASSYPGVSGNTIYF,TGTGCCAGCAGTTACCCGGGGGTCTCTGGAAACACCATATATTTT
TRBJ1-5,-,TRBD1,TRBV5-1,CASSLTGTGGNQPQHF,TGCGCCAGCAGCTTGACCGGGACAGGGGGCAATCAGCCCCAGCATTTT
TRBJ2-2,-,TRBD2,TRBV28,CAARAGGTGELFF,TGTGCCGCCCGGGCGGGAGGAACCGGGGAGCTGTTTTTT
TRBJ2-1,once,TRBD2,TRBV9,CASSAPRRGGSNEQFF,TGTGCCAGCAGCGCCCCACGGCGGGGGGGCTCCAATGAGCAGTTCTTC
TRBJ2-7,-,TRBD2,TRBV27,CASSFASGGEQYF,TGTGCCAGCAGTTTCGCTAGCGGGGGAGAGCAGTACTTC
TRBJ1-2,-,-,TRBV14,CASSQDNSYGYTF,TGTGCCAGCAGCCAAGATAACAGCTATGGCTACACCTTC
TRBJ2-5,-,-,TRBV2,CASSEAGGGTFQETQYF,TGTGCCAGCAGTGAAGCAGGGGGAGGAACCTTCCAAGAGACCCAGTACTTC
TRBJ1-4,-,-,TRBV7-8,CASTTTARLTGTNEKLFF,TGTGCCAGCACCACCACGGCGCGTTTAACAGGGACGAATGAAAAACTGTTTTTT
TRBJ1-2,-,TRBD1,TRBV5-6,CASSLAGQGGSYGYTF,TGTGCCAGCAGCTTGGCGGGACAGGGGGGCAGCTATGGCTACACCTTC
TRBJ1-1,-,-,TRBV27,CASRLAGPSNTEAFF,TGTGCCAGCAGGCTGGCGGGGCCCTCGAACACTGAAGCTTTCTTT
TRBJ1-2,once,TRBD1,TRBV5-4,CASYGTGVNYGYTF,TGTGCCAGCTACGGGACAGGGGTTAACTATGGCTACACCTTC
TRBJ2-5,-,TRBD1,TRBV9,CASSAGTGGLRIQETQYF,TGTGCCAGCAGCGCAGGGACAGGGGGTTTAAGGATCCAAGAGACCCAGTACTTC
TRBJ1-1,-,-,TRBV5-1,CASSFKGQNTEAFF,TGCGCCAGCAGCTTTAAGGGGCAGAACACTGAAGCTTTCTTT
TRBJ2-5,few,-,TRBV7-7,CASSQAAVETQYF,TGTGCCAGCAGTCAGGCCGCAGTAGAGACCCAGTACTTC
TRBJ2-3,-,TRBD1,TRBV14,CASSVRDSLDTQYF,TGTGCCAGCAGCGTCCGGGACAGCCTCGATACGCAGTATTTT
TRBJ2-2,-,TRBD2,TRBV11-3,CASSPTSGRNTGELFF,TGTGCCAGCAGCCCTACTAGCGGGCGAAACACCGGGGAGCTGTTTTTT
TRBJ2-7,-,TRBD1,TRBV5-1,CASTHGQGAREQYF,TGCGCCAGCACCCACGGACAGGGGGCGAGGGAGCAGTACTTC
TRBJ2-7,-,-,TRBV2,CASSVVQGFTYEQYF,TGTGCCAGCAGTGTGGTACAGGGATTCACCTACGAGCAGTACTTC
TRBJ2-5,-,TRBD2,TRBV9,CASSSSPGLGQETQYF,TGTGCCAGCAGCTCGAGCCCGGGACTAGGCCAAGAGACCCAGTACTTC
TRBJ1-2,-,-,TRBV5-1,CASSLEGVGSGYTF,TGCGCCAGCAGCTTGGAGGGAGTAGGTTCTGGCTACACCTTC
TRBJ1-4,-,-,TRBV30,CAWSARSEKLFF,TGTGCCTGGAGTGCACGGAGTGAAAAACTGTTTTTT
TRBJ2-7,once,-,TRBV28,CASSFMAGGHYEQYF,TGTGCCAGCAGTTTTATGGCAGGGGGGCACTACGAGCAGTACTTC
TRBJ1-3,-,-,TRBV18,CASSEKGSGNTIYF,TGTGCCAGCTCGGAAAAGGGCTCTGGAAACACCATATATTTT